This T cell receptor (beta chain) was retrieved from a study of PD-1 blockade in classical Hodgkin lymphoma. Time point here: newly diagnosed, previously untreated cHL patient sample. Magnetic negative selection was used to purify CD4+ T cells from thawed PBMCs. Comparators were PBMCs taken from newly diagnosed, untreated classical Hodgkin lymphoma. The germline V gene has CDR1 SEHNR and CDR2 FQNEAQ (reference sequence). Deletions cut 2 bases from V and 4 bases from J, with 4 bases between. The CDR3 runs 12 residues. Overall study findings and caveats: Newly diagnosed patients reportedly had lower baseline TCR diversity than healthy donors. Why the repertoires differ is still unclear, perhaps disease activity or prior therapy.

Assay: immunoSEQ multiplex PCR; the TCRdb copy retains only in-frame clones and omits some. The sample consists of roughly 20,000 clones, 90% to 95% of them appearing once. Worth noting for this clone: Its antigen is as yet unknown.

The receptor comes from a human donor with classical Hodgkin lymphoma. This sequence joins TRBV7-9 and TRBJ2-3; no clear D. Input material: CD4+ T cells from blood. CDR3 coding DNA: TGTGCCAGCAGCTTACGAGCAGATACGCAGTATTTT. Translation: CASSLRADTQYF.